The T cell receptor beta chain under discussion was sequenced for a study of post-analysis software for immune sequencing data. Whole-study context: The patients showed relapsing-remitting, secondary progressive and progressive-relapsing multiple sclerosis courses. Overall study findings and caveats: Four to six TRBV segments, including TRBV5-6, TRBV5-1 and TRBV20-1, were more frequent in patients than controls. Multiple sclerosis patients showed significantly lower normalized Chao1 diversity than controls did.

J lost 7 bases, V lost 6 bases, and 15 bases had no gene match. The CDR3 has 16 residues. CDR1 and CDR2 from the germline V gene are SGHAT and FQNNGV. The TCR beta cDNA libraries contained unique molecular identifiers. It was from roughly 1.1 to 9.2 million T cells that some 460,000 cDNA molecules came. TCRdb re-analysed the PCR reads in MiXCR, keeping a single row per CDR3 protein. The sample lists some 700,000 distinct CDR3 sequences; 59% were seen once. This clonotype was detected only once. Its cognate antigen is unknown. Input material: blood. This sequence originates from a girl between 2 and 10 years old with multiple sclerosis. This chain joins TRBV11-2 and TRBJ2-5, with 9 bases aligning to TRBD1. CDR3 nucleotides: TGTGCCAGCAGTTCTTACAGGGGGCGGGCAGGTGGGACCCAGTACTTC. This codes for CASSSYRGRAGGTQYF.